Given below is one TCR beta chain in context. Its antigen remains unknown. The authors made TCR beta libraries by quantitative 5'-RACE with molecular barcodes. TCRdb ran MiXCR on the 5' RACE reads and lists one entry per CDR3 protein. The sample has around 220,000 distinct CDR3 sequences; around 19% are singletons. These data belong to a study of CD8 T cells in ankylosing spondylitis. Study results and limitations: Characteristic, it appeared, of ankylosing spondylitis blood was a TCR beta motif of several highly homologous variants.

The CDR3 runs 15 residues. CDR1 is MGHRA, CDR2 YSYEKL, per germline. Trimming cost V 3 bases and J 6 bases, with 15 bases left between them. The chain is built from TRBV4-1 and TRBJ1-5; D is unresolved. What was sequenced was blood, either unsorted or a sorted T cell fraction (not recorded which). This receptor was obtained from a male donor with ankylosing spondylitis. DNA for the CDR3: TGCGCCAGCAGCCATGGCCCAGACGTCGGTCAGCCCCAGCATTTT. Amino acid sequence: CASSHGPDVGQPQHF.